The TCR beta chain described here comes from a study of blood T cells in healthy people across ages. Overall study findings and caveats: Age brought a roughly linear fall in TCR beta diversity measured per million T cells. Higher diversity and more naive CD4+ cells were features of long-lived donors, compared to aged donors.

Together with a sample-barcoded 5' primer, a J-beta primer mix was included in a second PCR lasting roughly 6 to 12 cycles. In TCRdb, the 5' RACE reads were re-called with MiXCR into one record per CDR3 protein. The sample lists about a million distinct CDR3 sequences; around 46% were seen once. In terms of origin and age, donors were healthy Caucasian individuals from Russia aged roughly 6 to 95. The draw of peripheral blood yielded around 9.6 milliliters from each donor. The CDR3 has 18 residues. Germline V gene data show CDR1 as SGHRS and CDR2 as YFSETQ. V was trimmed by 1 base and J by 0 bases, leaving 19 bases between them. About this clonotype: The antigen is unknown.

The clonotype was recovered from a man between 25 and 39 years old in good health. The chain joins TRBV5-1 to TRBJ1-2, with D possibly being TRBD1 (5 bases). What was sequenced was blood. The CDR3 sequence: CASSLRSGTGPTNYGYTF. The CDR3 nucleotides read TGCGCCAGCAGCTTGAGGTCCGGGACTGGCCCGACTAACTATGGCTACACCTTC. Together with reference TRBV5-1 and TRBJ1-2, the CDR3 gives the full variable domain: KAGVTQTPRYLIKTRGQQVTLSCSPISGHRSVSWYQQTPGQGLQFLFEYFSETQRNKGNFPGRFSGRQFSNSRSEMNVSTLELGDSALYLCASSLRSGTGPTNYGYTFGSGTRLTVV.